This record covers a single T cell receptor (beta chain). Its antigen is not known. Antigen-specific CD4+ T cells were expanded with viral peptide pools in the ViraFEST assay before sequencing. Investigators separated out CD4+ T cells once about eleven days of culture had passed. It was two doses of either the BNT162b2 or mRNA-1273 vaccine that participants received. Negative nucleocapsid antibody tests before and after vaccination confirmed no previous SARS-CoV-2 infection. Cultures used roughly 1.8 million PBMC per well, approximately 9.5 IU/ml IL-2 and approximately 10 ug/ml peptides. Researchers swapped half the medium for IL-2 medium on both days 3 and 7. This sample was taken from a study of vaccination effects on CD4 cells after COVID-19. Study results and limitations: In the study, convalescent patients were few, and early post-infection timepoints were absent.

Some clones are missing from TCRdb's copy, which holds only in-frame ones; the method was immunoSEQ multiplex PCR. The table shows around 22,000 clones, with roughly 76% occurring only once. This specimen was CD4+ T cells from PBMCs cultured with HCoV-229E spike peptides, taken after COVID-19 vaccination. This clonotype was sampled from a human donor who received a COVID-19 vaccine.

CDR3 DNA sequence: TGTGCCAGCAGCCACCCTTTAGGGGCTAGCGGGAACTACGAGCAGTACTTC. It translates to CASSHPLGASGNYEQYF. The rearrangement uses TRBV3-1 (or the pseudogene TRBV3-2) and TRBJ2-7; 9 positions agree with TRBD2. This CDR3 spans 17 amino acids. From germline, CDR1 is LGHDT and CDR2 YNNKEL (reference sequence). Losses at the gene ends were 3 bases for V and 3 bases for J; bases not matched to a gene: 12.